This T cell receptor (beta chain) was sequenced during a study of cytomegalovirus exposure and HLA in healthy donors. Regarding the study as a whole: Most CMV-associated TCR beta chains were later found to appear HLA-restricted. Researchers reported in a later analysis that a missense DCLRE1C variant was tied to TCR beta V- and J-gene trimming. It was reportedly the case that the classifier diagnosed cytomegalovirus status with high specificity and sensitivity.

PCR employed 60 Vbeta and 13 Jbeta primers. Using immunoSEQ multiplex PCR, the repertoire was profiled, and TCRdb retains in-frame clones only, with some absent. The sample lists around 60,000 clones, around 75% seen once, with roughly 51% in the top ten. Germline lookup yields CDR1 LGHNA and CDR2 YNFKEQ. The trim removed 0 bases at V and 10 bases at J, leaving 9 bases unmatched. The CDR3 is made up of 15 amino acids. This clone was seen more than once but under ten times. Its specificity is unknown. The specimen sequenced was PBMCs. This sequence originates from a man aged 50-59 years in good health and CMV-seropositive. This chain uses TRBV4-2 with TRBJ2-1, with TRBD1 matching 7 bases. DNA of the CDR3: TGTGCCAGCAGCCAAGATGGGGACAGTTCCTACGAGCAGTTCTTC. Its translation: CASSQDGDSSYEQFF.